This T cell receptor (beta chain) was observed in a study of T cells in Graves' hyperthyroidism and ophthalmopathy. Study details: Sampling of peripheral blood happened at initial diagnosis, prior to any treatment.

Germline CDR1 reads MDHEN; CDR2 reads SYDVKM. V lost 7 bases to trimming and J lost 12 bases; unmatched junction nucleotides: 10. The CDR3 is 12 residues long. With regard to this clonotype: Its antigen is currently unknown.

The PBMCs were taken from 10 ml of fresh peripheral blood. The study's findings and limits: Ophthalmopathy, which appeared later, was predicted by the model a median 6.5 months before onset.

It was RNA transcripts that yielded the amplified TCR beta CDR3 regions. The TCR CDR3 first-round RT-PCR relied on the HTBI primer set. TCRdb itself ran the multiplex PCR reads through MiXCR, one entry per CDR3 protein. Of around 250,000 distinct CDR3 sequences listed, around 25% are singletons. The V call is TRBV28, the J call TRBJ2-7, with 9 bases identical to TRBD1. The receptor was isolated from a woman in her thirties or forties with Graves' ophthalmopathy. Sequencing input: blood. CDR3 residues: CASIPGQGGRYF. CDR3 bases: TGTGCCAGCATACCGGGACAGGGAGGGCGGTACTTC.